Many counts were recorded for the clone carrying this TCR beta chain. The CDR3 is 17 residues long. TCRdb re-called the reads through MiXCR, storing one row per CDR3 protein. The table includes approximately 240,000 distinct CDR3 sequences, 25% to 30% detected once. These data are taken from a study of kidney transplant recipient with SARS-CoV-2 infection. The receptor was derived from a male patient between 25 and 39 years old who had COVID-19 and was a kidney transplant recipient. These T cells may partly come from the graft donor. The chain couples TRBV21-1 to TRBJ2-3. TRBV21-1 is a documented pseudogene. The specimen comprised a blood sample, sampled at baseline and on day 111 from a kidney transplant recipient. The chain's CDR3 is CASSNPLATVMQDTQYF. CDR3 nucleotide sequence: TGTGCCAGCAGCAACCCATTAGCTACAGTCATGCAAGATACGCAGTATTTT.